The rows below give T cell receptor beta chains drawn from one sample of a study of metastatic and nonmetastatic thyroid tumors. TCRdb used MiXCR to call clones anew from the PCR reads. The repertoire holds around 50,000 clones, with 25% to 35% as singletons. The sequenced sample was blood. The receptors derive from a female donor with papillary thyroid cancer or a benign thyroid nodule (not recorded which). Some clones in this sample may be carry-over from other donors' samples. The CDR3 runs from the conserved cysteine through the conserved F or W. D genes are given only for firm matches. Clone size, where shown, is once, few, many, or a class for clones that have expanded.

d_call: TRBD1
j_call: TRBJ2-2
v_call: TRBV7-9
clone_size: many
cdr3_aa: CASSKTGGYTGELFF
cdr3_nt: TGTGCCAGCAGCAAGACAGGGGGGTACACCGGGGAGCTGTTTTTT

d_call: NA
j_call: TRBJ1-2
v_call: TRBV6-2/TRBV6-3
clone_size: medium-sized
cdr3_aa: CASSYVANYGYTF
cdr3_nt: TGTGCCAGCAGTTATGTAGCTAACTATGGCTACACCTTC

d_call: NA
j_call: TRBJ1-3
v_call: TRBV14
clone_size: many
cdr3_aa: CASSRLTSGNTIYF
cdr3_nt: TGTGCCAGCAGCCGACTGACCTCTGGAAACACCATATATTTT

d_call: NA
j_call: TRBJ1-3
v_call: TRBV9
clone_size: NA
cdr3_aa: CASSVVGDSSGNTIYF
cdr3_nt: TGTGCCAGCAGCGTAGTCGGGGATTCCTCTGGAAACACCATATATTTT

d_call: NA
j_call: TRBJ2-1
v_call: TRBV11-2
clone_size: NA
cdr3_aa: CASSLDNSYNEQFF
cdr3_nt: TGTGCCAGCAGCTTAGACAACTCCTACAATGAGCAGTTCTTC

d_call: NA
j_call: TRBJ1-2
v_call: TRBV6-2/TRBV6-3
clone_size: medium-sized
cdr3_aa: CASSPGQAGGYTF
cdr3_nt: TGTGCCAGCAGCCCCGGACAAGCCGGGGGCTACACCTTC

d_call: NA
j_call: TRBJ1-1
v_call: TRBV12-3/TRBV12-4
clone_size: medium-sized
cdr3_aa: CASRERTANTEAFF
cdr3_nt: TGTGCCAGCAGAGAGAGGACAGCGAACACTGAAGCTTTCTTT

d_call: NA
j_call: TRBJ1-2
v_call: TRBV6-1
clone_size: NA
cdr3_aa: CASRGRRLGYTF
cdr3_nt: TGTGCCAGCAGGGGACGCCGATTAGGCTACACCTTC

d_call: NA
j_call: TRBJ1-2
v_call: TRBV20-1
clone_size: NA
cdr3_aa: CSARDWGTEESNYGYTF
cdr3_nt: TGCAGTGCTAGAGATTGGGGGACGGAAGAGTCTAACTATGGCTACACCTTC

d_call: TRBD1
j_call: TRBJ2-7
v_call: TRBV18
clone_size: NA
cdr3_aa: CASSRDRGSYEQYF
cdr3_nt: TGTGCCAGCTCAAGGGACAGGGGATCGTACGAGCAGTACTTC

d_call: NA
j_call: TRBJ2-7
v_call: TRBV2
clone_size: NA
cdr3_aa: CASSVPQWSYEQYF
cdr3_nt: TGTGCCAGCAGTGTGCCCCAATGGTCCTACGAGCAGTACTTC

d_call: NA
j_call: TRBJ2-7
v_call: TRBV20-1
clone_size: NA
cdr3_aa: CSASPLSYEQYF
cdr3_nt: TGCAGTGCTAGTCCTCTGTCCTACGAGCAGTACTTC

d_call: NA
j_call: TRBJ1-2
v_call: TRBV18
clone_size: NA
cdr3_aa: CASSPEQGNYGYTF
cdr3_nt: TGTGCCAGCTCACCAGAACAGGGAAACTATGGCTACACCTTC